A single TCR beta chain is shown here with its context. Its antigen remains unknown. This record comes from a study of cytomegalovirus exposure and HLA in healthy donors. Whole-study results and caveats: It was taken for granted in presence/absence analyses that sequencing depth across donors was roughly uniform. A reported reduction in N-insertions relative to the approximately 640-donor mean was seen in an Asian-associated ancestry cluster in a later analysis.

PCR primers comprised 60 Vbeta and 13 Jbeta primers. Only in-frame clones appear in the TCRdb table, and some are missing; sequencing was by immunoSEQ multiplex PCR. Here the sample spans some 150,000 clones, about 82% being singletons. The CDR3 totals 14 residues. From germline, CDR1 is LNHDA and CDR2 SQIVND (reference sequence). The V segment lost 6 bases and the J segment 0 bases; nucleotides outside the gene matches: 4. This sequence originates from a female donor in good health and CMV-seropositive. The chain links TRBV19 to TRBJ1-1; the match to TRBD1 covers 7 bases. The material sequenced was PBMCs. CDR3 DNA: TGTGCCAGTAGGCATGGGACAGTGAACACTGAAGCTTTCTTT. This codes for CASRHGTVNTEAFF. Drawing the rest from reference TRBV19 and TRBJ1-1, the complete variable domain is DGGITQSPKYLFRKEGQNVTLSCEQNLNHDAMYWYRQDPGQGLRLIYYSQIVNDFQKGDIAEGYSVSREKKESFPLTVTSAQKNPTAFYLCASRHGTVNTEAFFGQGTRLTVV.